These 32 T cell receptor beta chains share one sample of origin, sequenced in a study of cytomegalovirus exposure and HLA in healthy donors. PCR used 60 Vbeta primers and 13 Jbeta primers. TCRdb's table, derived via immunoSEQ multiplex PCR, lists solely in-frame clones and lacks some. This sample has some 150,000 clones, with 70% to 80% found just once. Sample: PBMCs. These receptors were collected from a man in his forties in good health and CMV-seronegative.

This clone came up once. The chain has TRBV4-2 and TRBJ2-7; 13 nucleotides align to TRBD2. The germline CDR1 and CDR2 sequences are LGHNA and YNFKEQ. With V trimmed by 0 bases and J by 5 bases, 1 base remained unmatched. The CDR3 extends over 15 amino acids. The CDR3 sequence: CASSQDGTSGNEQYF. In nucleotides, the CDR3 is TGTGCCAGCAGCCAAGATGGGACTAGCGGGAACGAGCAGTACTTC.

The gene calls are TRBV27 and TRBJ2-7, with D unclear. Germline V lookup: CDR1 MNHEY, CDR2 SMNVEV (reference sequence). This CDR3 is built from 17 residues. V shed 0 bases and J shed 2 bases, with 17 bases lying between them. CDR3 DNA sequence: TGTGCCAGCAGTTTATCGTGGCCTCCCCACCATCCCTACGAGCAGTACTTC. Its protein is CASSLSWPPHHPYEQYF.

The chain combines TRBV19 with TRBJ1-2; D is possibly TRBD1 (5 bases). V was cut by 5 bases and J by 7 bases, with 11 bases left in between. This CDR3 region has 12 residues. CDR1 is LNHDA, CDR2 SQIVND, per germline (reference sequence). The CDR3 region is CASSPQGGGYTF. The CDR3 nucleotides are TGTGCCAGTAGTCCGCAGGGTGGTGGCTACACCTTC.

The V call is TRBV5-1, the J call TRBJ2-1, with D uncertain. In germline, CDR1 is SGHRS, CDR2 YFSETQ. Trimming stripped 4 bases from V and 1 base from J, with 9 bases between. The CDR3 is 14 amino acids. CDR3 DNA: TGCGCCAGCAGCCTCCTTTATTCCTACAATGAGCAGTTCTTC. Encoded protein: CASSLLYSYNEQFF.

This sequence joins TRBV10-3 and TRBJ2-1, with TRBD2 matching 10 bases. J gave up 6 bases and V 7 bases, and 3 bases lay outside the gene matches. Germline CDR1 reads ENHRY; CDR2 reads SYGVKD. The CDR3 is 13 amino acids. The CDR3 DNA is TGTGCCATCACTAGCGGGAGCCTCAATGAGCAGTTCTTC. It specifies CAITSGSLNEQFF.

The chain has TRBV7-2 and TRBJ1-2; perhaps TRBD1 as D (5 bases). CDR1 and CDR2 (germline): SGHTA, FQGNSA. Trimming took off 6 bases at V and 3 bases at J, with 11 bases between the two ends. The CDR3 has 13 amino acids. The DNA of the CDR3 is TGTGCCAGCAGTAAGGGGTTTGACTATGGCTACACCTTC. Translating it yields CASSKGFDYGYTF. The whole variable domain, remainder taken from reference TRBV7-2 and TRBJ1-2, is GAGVSQSPSNKVTEKGKDVELRCDPISGHTALYWYRQSLGQGLEFLIYFQGNSAPDKSGLPSDRFSAERTGGSVSTLTIQRTQQEDSAVYLCASSKGFDYGYTFGSGTRLTVV.

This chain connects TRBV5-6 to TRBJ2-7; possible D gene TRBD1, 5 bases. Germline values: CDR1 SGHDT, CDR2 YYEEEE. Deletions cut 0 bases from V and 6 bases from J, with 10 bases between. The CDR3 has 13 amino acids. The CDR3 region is CASSLGQFVEQYF. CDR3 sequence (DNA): TGTGCCAGCAGCTTGGGACAGTTCGTCGAGCAGTACTTC.

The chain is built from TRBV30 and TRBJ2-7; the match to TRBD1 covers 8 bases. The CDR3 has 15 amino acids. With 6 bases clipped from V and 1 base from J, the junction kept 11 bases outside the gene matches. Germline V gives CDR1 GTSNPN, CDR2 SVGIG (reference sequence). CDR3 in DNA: TGTGCCTGTGCTACAGGGGGGACTTGGTCCTACGAGCAGTACTTC. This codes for CACATGGTWSYEQYF.

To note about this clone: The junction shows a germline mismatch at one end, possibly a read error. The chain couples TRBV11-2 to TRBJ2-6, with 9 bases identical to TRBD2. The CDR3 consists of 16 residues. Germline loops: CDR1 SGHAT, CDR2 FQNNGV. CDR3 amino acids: CASSFYRAGGANGLTF. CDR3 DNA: TGTGCCAGCAGCTTCTATAGGGCGGGAGGGGCCAACGGCCTGACTTTC.

CDR3 sequence reads: CASSVGTGDNSPLHF. For the CDR3, the DNA is TGTGCCAGCAGTGTGGGGACAGGGGACAATTCACCCCTCCACTTT. This chain uses TRBV2 with TRBJ1-6; 10 bases fit TRBD1. Germline V gene sequence: CDR1 SNHLY, CDR2 FYNNEI. Trimming cost V 4 bases and J 7 bases; bases outside gene matches: 4. The CDR3 totals 15 residues. Full variable domain (remainder filled in from reference TRBV2 and TRBJ1-6): EPEVTQTPSHQVTQMGQEVILRCVPISNHLYFYWYRQILGQKVEFLVSFYNNEISEKSEIFDDQFSVERPDGSNFTLKIRSTKLEDSAMYFCASSVGTGDNSPLHFGNGTRLTVT.

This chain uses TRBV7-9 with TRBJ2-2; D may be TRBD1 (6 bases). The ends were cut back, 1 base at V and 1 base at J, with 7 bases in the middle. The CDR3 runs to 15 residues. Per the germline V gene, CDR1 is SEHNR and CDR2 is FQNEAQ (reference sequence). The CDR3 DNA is TGTGCCAGCAGCTTAGACAGGGTGAACACCGGGGAGCTGTTTTTT. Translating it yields CASSLDRVNTGELFF.

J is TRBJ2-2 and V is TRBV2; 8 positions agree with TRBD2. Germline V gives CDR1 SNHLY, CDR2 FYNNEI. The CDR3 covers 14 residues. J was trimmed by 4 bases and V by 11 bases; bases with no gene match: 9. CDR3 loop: CAGRELAATGELFF. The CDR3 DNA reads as TGTGCCGGAAGGGAACTAGCGGCCACCGGGGAGCTGTTTTTT.

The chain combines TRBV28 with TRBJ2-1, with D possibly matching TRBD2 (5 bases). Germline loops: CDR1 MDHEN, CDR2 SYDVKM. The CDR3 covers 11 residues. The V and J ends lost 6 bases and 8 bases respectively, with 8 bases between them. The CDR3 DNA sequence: TGTGCCAGCAGGTCCGGGGATGAGCAGTTCTTC. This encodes CASRSGDEQFF.

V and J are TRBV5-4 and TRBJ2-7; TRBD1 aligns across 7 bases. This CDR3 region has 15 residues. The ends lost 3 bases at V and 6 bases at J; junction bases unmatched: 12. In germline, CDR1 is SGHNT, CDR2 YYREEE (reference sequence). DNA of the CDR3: TGTGCCAGCAGCTCTACCGGGACAGTACTCGGCGAGCAGTACTTC. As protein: CASSSTGTVLGEQYF.

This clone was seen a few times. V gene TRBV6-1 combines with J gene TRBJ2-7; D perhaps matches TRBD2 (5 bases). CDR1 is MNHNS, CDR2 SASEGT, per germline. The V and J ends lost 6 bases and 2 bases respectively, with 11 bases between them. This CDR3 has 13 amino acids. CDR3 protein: CASSPGLTYEQYF. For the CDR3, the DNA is TGTGCCAGCAGCCCGGGATTGACCTACGAGCAGTACTTC.

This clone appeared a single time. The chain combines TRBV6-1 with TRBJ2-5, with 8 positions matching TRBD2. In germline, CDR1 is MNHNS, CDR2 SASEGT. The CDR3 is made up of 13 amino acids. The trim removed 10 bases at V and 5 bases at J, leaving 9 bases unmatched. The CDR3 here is CATTPGGAETQYF. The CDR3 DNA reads TGTGCCACGACCCCCGGGGGGGCGGAGACCCAGTACTTC.

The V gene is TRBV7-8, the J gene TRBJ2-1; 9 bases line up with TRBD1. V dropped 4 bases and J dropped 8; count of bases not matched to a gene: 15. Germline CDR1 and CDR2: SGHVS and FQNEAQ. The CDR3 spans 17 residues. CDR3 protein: CASSSLGGQGSTYEQFF. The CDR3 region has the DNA TGTGCCAGCAGCTCCCTGGGGGGACAGGGCTCCACTTATGAGCAGTTCTTC.

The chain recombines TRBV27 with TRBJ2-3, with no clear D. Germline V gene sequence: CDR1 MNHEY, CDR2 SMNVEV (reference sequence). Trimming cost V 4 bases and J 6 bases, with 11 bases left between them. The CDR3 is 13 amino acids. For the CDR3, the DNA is TGTGCCAGCAGTTCGAGGCCGAAGGATACGCAGTATTTT. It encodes CASSSRPKDTQYF.

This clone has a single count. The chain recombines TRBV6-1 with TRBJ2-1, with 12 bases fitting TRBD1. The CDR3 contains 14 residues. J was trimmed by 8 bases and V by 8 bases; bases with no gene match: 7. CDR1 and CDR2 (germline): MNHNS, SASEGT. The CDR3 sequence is CASLRDRGLDEQFF. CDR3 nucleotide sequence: TGTGCCAGCCTCCGGGACAGGGGGCTCGATGAGCAGTTCTTC.

CDR3 in amino acids: CASSSGGLTQYF. As DNA, the CDR3 is TGTGCCAGTAGTAGCGGGGGGCTGACCCAGTACTTC. This chain uses TRBV25-1 with TRBJ2-5, with 10 bases aligning to TRBD2. The CDR3 extends over 12 amino acids. Germline V gene sequence: CDR1 MGHDK, CDR2 SYGVNS. Losses at the gene ends were 9 bases for V and 7 bases for J; bases not matched to a gene: 5.

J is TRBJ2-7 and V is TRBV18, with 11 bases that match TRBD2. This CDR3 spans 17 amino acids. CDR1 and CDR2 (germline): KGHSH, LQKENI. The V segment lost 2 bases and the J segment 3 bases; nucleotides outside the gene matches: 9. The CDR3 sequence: CASSPMGLAGGDYEQYF. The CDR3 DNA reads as TGTGCCAGCTCACCAATGGGGCTAGCGGGAGGTGACTACGAGCAGTACTTC.

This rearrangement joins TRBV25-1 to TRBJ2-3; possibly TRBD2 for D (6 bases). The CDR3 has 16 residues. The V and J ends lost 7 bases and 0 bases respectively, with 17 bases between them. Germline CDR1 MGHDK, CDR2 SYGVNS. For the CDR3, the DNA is TGTGCCAGCACTACCAGTGGGACTTTCAGCACAGATACGCAGTATTTT. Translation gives CASTTSGTFSTDTQYF.

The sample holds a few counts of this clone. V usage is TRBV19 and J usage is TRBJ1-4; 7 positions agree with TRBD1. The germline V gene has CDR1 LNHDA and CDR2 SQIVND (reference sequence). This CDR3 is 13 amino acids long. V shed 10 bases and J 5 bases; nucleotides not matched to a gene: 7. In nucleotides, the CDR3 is TGTGCCACCCGGGACAGCCAGAATGAAAAACTGTTTTTT. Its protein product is CATRDSQNEKLFF. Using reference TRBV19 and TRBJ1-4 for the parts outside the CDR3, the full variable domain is DGGITQSPKYLFRKEGQNVTLSCEQNLNHDAMYWYRQDPGQGLRLIYYSQIVNDFQKGDIAEGYSVSREKKESFPLTVTSAQKNPTAFYLCATRDSQNEKLFFGSGTQLSVL.

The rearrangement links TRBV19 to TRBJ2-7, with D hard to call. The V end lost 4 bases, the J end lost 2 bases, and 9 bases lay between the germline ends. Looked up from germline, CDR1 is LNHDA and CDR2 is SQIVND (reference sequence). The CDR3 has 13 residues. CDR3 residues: CASSRAMAYEQYF. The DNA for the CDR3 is TGTGCCAGTAGTAGAGCGATGGCCTACGAGCAGTACTTC.

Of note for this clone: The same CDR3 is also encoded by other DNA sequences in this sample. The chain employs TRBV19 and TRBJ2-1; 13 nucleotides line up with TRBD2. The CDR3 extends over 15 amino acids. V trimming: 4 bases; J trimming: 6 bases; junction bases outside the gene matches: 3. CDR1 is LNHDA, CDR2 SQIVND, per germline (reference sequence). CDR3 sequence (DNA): TGTGCCAGTAGTAGGACTAGCGGGAGAGCCAATGAGCAGTTCTTC. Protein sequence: CASSRTSGRANEQFF. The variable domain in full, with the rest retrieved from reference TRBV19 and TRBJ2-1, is DGGITQSPKYLFRKEGQNVTLSCEQNLNHDAMYWYRQDPGQGLRLIYYSQIVNDFQKGDIAEGYSVSREKKESFPLTVTSAQKNPTAFYLCASSRTSGRANEQFFGPGTRLTVL.

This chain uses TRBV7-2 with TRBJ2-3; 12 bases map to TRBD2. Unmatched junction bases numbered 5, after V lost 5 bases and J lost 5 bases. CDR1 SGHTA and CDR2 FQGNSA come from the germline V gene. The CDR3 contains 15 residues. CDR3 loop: CASSPRTSGIDTQYF. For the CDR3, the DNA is TGTGCCAGCAGCCCTCGGACTAGCGGGATAGATACGCAGTATTTT.

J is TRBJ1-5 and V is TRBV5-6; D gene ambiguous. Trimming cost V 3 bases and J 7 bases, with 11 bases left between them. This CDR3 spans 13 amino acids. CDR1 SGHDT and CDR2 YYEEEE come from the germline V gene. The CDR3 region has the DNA TGTGCCAGCAGCTCGACGGGAGGCCAGCCCCAGCATTTT. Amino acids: CASSSTGGQPQHF.

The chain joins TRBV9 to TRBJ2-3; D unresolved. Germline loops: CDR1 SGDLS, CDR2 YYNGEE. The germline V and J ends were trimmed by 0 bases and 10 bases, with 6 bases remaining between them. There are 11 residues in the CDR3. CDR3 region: CASSVGLAQYF. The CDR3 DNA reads TGTGCCAGCAGCGTAGGGCTGGCGCAGTATTTT.

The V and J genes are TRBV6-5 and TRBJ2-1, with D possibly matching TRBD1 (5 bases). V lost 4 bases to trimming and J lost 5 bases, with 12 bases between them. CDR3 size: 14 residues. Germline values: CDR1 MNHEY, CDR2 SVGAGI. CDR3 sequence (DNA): TGTGCCAGCAGTTTTGTAGGGGCGGACAATGAGCAGTTCTTC. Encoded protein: CASSFVGADNEQFF.

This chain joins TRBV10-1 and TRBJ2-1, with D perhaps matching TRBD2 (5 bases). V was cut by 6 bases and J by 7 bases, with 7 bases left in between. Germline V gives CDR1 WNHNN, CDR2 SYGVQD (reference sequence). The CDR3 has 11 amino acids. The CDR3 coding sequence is TGCGCCAGCAGAGGAGGAAATGAGCAGTTCTTC. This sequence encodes CASRGGNEQFF.

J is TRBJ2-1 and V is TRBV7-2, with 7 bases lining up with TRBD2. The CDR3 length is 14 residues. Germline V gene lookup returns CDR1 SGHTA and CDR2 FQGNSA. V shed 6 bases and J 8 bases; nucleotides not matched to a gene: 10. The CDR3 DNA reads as TGTGCCAGCAGGAAGGGGCGGGAGACCGATGAGCAGTTCTTC. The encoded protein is CASRKGRETDEQFF.

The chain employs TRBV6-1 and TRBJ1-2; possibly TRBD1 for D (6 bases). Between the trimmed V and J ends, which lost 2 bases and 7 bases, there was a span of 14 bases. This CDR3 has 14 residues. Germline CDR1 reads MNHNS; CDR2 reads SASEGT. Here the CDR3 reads CASSERAGASGYTF. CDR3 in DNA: TGTGCCAGCAGTGAACGCGCGGGGGCGAGTGGCTACACCTTC.